The 10 T cell receptor beta chains below come from one sample, sequenced in a study of T cells after yellow fever vaccination. TCRdb recomputed calls from the 5' RACE reads with MiXCR, one row per CDR3 protein. The sample lists hundreds of thousands of distinct CDR3 sequences; approximately 13% were seen once. The input for sequencing was PBMCs, taken on the day of the yellow fever booster vaccination. The source of these receptors is a man aged 25 to 45 who received the YFV17D yellow fever vaccine.

The chain employs TRBV4-3 and TRBJ2-3, with D perhaps TRBD1 or TRBD2 (5 bases each). V was cut by 0 bases and J by 1 base, with 17 bases left in between. Germline V CDR1 and CDR2: LGHNA, YSLEER. The CDR3 loop spans 18 amino acids. This CDR3 reads CASSQDRRVGVGTDTQYF. DNA for the CDR3: TGCGCCAGCAGCCAAGATAGGCGCGTGGGGGTTGGCACAGATACGCAGTATTTT.

The V and J genes are TRBV29-1 and TRBJ1-1; no clear D. This CDR3 has 14 residues. CDR1 SQVTM and CDR2 ANQGSEA come from the germline V gene. V gave up 2 bases and J gave up 0 bases, with 10 bases separating them. This chain's CDR3 is CSVEKRQMNTEAFF. The CDR3 DNA reads TGCAGCGTTGAAAAGCGTCAGATGAACACTGAAGCTTTCTTT. Together with reference TRBV29-1 and TRBJ1-1, the CDR3 gives the full variable domain: SAVISQKPSRDICQRGTSLTIQCQVDSQVTMMFWYRQQPGQSLTLIATANQGSEATYESGFVIDKFPISRPNLTFSTLTVSNMSPEDSSIYLCSVEKRQMNTEAFFGQGTRLTVV.

This clonotype was counted only a few times. CDR3 amino acids: CSAGTQAEGYTF. The CDR3 nucleotides read TGCAGTGCTGGAACTCAGGCGGAAGGCTACACCTTC. The chain combines TRBV20-1 with TRBJ1-2; D uncertain. Germline V gene lookup returns CDR1 DFQATT and CDR2 SNEGSKA (reference sequence). There are 12 residues in the CDR3. V gave up 5 bases and J gave up 8 bases, with 15 bases separating them.

This chain connects TRBV11-3 to TRBJ2-2; D may correspond to TRBD1 or TRBD2 (5 bases each). The CDR3 sequence is 15 residues long. Trimming took 1 base from V and 4 from J, leaving 10 bases between them. Per germline, CDR1 SGHNT and CDR2 YENEEA. This CDR3 reads CASSLGGASTGELFF. CDR3 sequence (DNA): TGTGCCAGCAGCTTAGGAGGGGCGAGCACCGGGGAGCTGTTTTTT.

This chain connects TRBV12-3 or TRBV12-4 to TRBJ2-5, with 13 bases lining up with TRBD2. The CDR3 has 18 amino acids. The CDR3 loop is CTCSLASGTSGIQETQYF. The DNA for the CDR3 is TGTACCTGCAGTTTAGCCTCTGGGACTAGCGGGATACAAGAGACCCAGTACTTC.

This clonotype has more than one count but fewer than ten. V usage is TRBV5-1 and J usage is TRBJ2-1; D possibly corresponds to TRBD2 (5 bases). The CDR3 length is 13 residues. V was cut by 1 base and J by 8 bases, with 10 bases left in between. Germline loops: CDR1 SGHRS, CDR2 YFSETQ. The CDR3 sequence: CASSLQLGDEQFF. The CDR3 DNA sequence: TGCGCCAGCAGCTTGCAGCTCGGGGATGAGCAGTTCTTC.

The V gene is TRBV5-1, the J gene TRBJ2-3; D unclear. Trimming left V 4 bases short and J 10 bases short, with 13 bases between. This CDR3 contains 12 residues. Germline V gives CDR1 SGHRS, CDR2 YFSETQ. CDR3 sequence reads: CASSRSPQAQYF. As DNA, the CDR3 is TGCGCCAGCAGCCGGTCCCCCCAGGCGCAGTATTTT.

The rearrangement links TRBV4-3 to TRBJ2-1; 10 bases are shared with TRBD2. Germline V gives CDR1 LGHNA, CDR2 YSLEER. This CDR3 has 17 residues. The junction had 14 bases not matched to a gene; V was cut back by 4 bases and J by 8 bases. CDR3 in amino acids: CASSRTYRGLATDEQFF. The CDR3 DNA reads as TGCGCCAGCAGCCGTACCTACCGGGGACTAGCGACGGATGAGCAGTTCTTC.

This clonotype was observed once. The chain recombines TRBV18 with TRBJ2-2; D is unclear. The CDR3 loop spans 15 amino acids. Germline V gene data show CDR1 as KGHSH and CDR2 as LQKENI. The ends were cut back, 0 bases at V and 4 bases at J, with 9 bases in the middle. CDR3 DNA sequence: TGTGCCAGCTCACCACCCACCCGTTTCACCGGGGAGCTGTTTTTT. Amino acids: CASSPPTRFTGELFF.

This sequence joins TRBV6-1 and TRBJ2-1, with 9 bases identical to TRBD1. CDR1 and CDR2 (germline): MNHNS, SASEGT. The ends lost 6 bases at V and 8 bases at J; junction bases unmatched: 8. There are 14 residues in the CDR3. DNA for the CDR3: TGTGCCAGCAGAACAGGGGGCGGTTCCGATGAGCAGTTCTTC. Amino acids: CASRTGGGSDEQFF.